These 8 T cell receptor beta chains were sequenced from one sample in a study of T cells in tuberculosis. Sorting used thawed, overnight-rested PBMC stained with anti-CD3, a viability dye and GMM-loaded CD1B tetramer. The lipid loaded on the CD1B tetramers was C32 glucose monomycolate from Rhodococcus equi. Profiling relied on immunoSEQ multiplex PCR, and the TCRdb table lists in-frame clones only, not all of them. Of approximately 57,000 clones in the sample, roughly 88% were seen once. What was sequenced was CD1b-GMM tetramer-negative cells sorted from PBMCs. These receptors were obtained from an adult woman with latent tuberculosis.

V gene TRBV7-2 combines with J gene TRBJ2-2, with D perhaps matching TRBD2 (7 bases). V lost 6 bases and J 6 bases, leaving 14 bases between the germline ends. The CDR3 totals 14 residues. CDR1 is SGHTA, CDR2 FQGNSA, per germline. The CDR3 protein is CASRSTGGPGELFF. CDR3 DNA: TGTGCCAGCAGATCGACGGGGGGCCCCGGGGAGCTGTTTTTT. Complete variable domain (other parts from reference TRBV7-2 and TRBJ2-2): GAGVSQSPSNKVTEKGKDVELRCDPISGHTALYWYRQSLGQGLEFLIYFQGNSAPDKSGLPSDRFSAERTGGSVSTLTIQRTQQEDSAVYLCASRSTGGPGELFFGEGSRLTVL.

V and J are TRBV7-2 and TRBJ2-2; 7 bases are shared with TRBD1. The CDR3 totals 16 residues. The germline V gene encodes CDR1 SGHTA and CDR2 FQGNSA. Trimming cost V 8 bases and J 4 bases; bases outside gene matches: 13. The CDR3: CASRPRRDRLTGELFF. Here the CDR3 DNA reads TGTGCCAGCCGACCACGCCGGGACAGACTCACCGGGGAGCTGTTTTTT.

Comments on this clone: The DNA is left out, because the CDR3 cannot be placed on it with certainty; the CDR3 is given as TCRdb lists it. The V gene is TRBV28, the J gene TRBJ2-2; the table's D call TRBD2 went unverified against the DNA. Germline V gene lookup returns CDR1 MDHEN and CDR2 SYDVKM. The CDR3 spans 12 amino acids, including both terminal residues. The CDR3: CASSFGAGELFF.

V and J are TRBV30 and TRBJ2-5; D might be TRBD2 (7 bases). Judging by the DNA end, TRBJ2-7 fits better; the J call may be wrong. The CDR3 loop spans 15 amino acids. Per germline, CDR1 GTSNPN and CDR2 SVGIG (reference sequence). The CDR3 DNA is TGTGCCTGGAGTGAGGGGTGGGGGGGCGCGGACGAGCAGTACTTC. Encoded protein: CAWSEGWGGADEQYF.

The chain carries TRBV9 and TRBJ1-6; 8 bases are a match to TRBD1. The V gene's germline CDR1 is SGDLS and CDR2 YYNGEE. The ends lost 5 bases at V and 10 bases at J; junction bases unmatched: 14. This CDR3 contains 16 residues. The CDR3 region has the DNA TGTGCCAGCAGATATACTTCAGGGGGCGCTGGGTCACCCCTCCACTTT. As protein: CASRYTSGGAGSPLHF.

This clone was seen only once. The V gene is TRBV4-2, the J gene TRBJ2-1, with 8 bases matching TRBD2. CDR1 and CDR2 from the germline V gene are LGHNA and YNFKEQ. Germline trimming cut 0 bases from V and 6 bases from J; bases unmatched to any gene: 4. The CDR3 is 15 amino acids. The CDR3 loop is CASSQDYGTSNEQFF. CDR3 nucleotide sequence: TGTGCCAGCAGCCAAGATTATGGGACTAGCAATGAGCAGTTCTTC.

The rearrangement uses TRBV12-5 and TRBJ2-2; D remains ambiguous. V gave up 9 bases and J gave up 4 bases, with 21 bases separating them. The CDR3 consists of 16 residues. Germline loops: CDR1 LGHNT, CDR2 FRNRAP. The CDR3 DNA sequence: TGTGCTAGCACCATGCCCGCCGGAGCTGGCACCGGGGAGCTGTTTTTT. This codes for CASTMPAGAGTGELFF.

The rearrangement joins TRBV18 to TRBJ2-7; D gene unclear. This CDR3 spans 13 amino acids. Germline CDR1 is KGHSH and CDR2 is LQKENI. V dropped 4 bases and J dropped 3 bases, with 10 bases sitting between them. The CDR3 loop reads CASSLARNYEQYF. The DNA of the CDR3 is TGTGCCAGCTCACTCGCCAGGAACTACGAGCAGTACTTC.